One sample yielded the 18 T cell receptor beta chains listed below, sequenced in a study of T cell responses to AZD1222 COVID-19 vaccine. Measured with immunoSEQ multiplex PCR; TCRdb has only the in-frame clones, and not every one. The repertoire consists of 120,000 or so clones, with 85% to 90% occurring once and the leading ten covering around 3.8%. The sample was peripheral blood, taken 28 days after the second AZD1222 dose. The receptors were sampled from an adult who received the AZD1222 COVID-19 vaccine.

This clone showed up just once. Here the CDR3 reads CSASNWGRTDTQYF. Here the CDR3 DNA reads TGCAGTGCTAGTAATTGGGGCCGCACAGATACGCAGTATTTT. V gene TRBV20-1 combines with J gene TRBJ2-3; a possible D gene is TRBD1 (5 bases). CDR1 is DFQATT and CDR2 is SNEGSKA in the germline V gene (reference sequence). The ends were cut back, 3 bases at V and 1 base at J, with 11 bases in the middle. This CDR3 comprises 14 residues.

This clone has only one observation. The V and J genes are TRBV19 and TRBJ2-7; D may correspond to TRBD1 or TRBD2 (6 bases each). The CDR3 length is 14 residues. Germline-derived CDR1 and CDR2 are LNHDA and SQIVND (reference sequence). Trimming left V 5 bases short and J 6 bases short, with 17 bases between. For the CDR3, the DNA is TGTGCCAGTAGTTGGGGGGCCTCTCCAGGCGAGCAGTACTTC. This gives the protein CASSWGASPGEQYF.

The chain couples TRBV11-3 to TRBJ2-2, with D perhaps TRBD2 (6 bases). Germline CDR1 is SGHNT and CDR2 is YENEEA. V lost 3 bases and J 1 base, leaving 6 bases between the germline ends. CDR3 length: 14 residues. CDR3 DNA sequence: TGTGCCAGCAGCTTGGGAGGGAACACCGGGGAGCTGTTTTTT. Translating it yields CASSLGGNTGELFF.

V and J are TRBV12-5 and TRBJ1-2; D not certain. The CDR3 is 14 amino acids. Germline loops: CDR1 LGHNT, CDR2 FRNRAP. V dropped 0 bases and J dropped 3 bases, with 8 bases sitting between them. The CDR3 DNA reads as TGTGCTAGTGGTTTGGTAACGCCAGACTATGGCTACACCTTC. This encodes CASGLVTPDYGYTF.

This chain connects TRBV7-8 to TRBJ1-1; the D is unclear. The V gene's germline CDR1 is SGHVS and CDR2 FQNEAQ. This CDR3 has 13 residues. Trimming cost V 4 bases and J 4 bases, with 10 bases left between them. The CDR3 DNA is TGTGCCAGCAGCTACCCCCCCGGCACTGAAGCTTTCTTT. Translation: CASSYPPGTEAFF.

The CDR3 loop reads CASSSPTGQGLYEQYF. CDR3 DNA sequence: TGTGCCAGCAGTTCCCCCACGGGACAGGGGCTCTACGAGCAGTACTTC. The chain uses TRBV6-5 and TRBJ2-7; 10 bases fit TRBD1. J was trimmed by 3 bases and V by 4 bases; bases with no gene match: 9. CDR3 size: 16 residues. CDR1 and CDR2 (germline): MNHEY, SVGAGI.

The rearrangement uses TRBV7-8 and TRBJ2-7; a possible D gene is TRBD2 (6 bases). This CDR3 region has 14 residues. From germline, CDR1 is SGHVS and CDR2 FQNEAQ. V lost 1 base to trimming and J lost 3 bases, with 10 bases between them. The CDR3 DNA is TGTGCCAGCAGCTTAGTACTAGCCGGCTACGAGCAGTACTTC. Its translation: CASSLVLAGYEQYF.

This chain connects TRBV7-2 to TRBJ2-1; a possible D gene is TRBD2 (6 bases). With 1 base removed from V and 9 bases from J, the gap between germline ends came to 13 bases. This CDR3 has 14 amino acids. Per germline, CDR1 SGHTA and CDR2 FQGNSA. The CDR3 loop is CASSLGQTSREQFF. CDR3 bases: TGTGCCAGCAGCTTAGGGCAAACTAGCCGTGAGCAGTTCTTC.

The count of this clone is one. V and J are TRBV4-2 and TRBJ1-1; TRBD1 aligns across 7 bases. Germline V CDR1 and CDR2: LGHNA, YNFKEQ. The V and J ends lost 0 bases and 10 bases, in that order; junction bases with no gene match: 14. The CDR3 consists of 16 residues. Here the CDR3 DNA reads TGTGCCAGCAGCCAAGATGCCGCTCCGACAGGGTCCGGAGCTTTCTTT. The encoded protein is CASSQDAAPTGSGAFF.

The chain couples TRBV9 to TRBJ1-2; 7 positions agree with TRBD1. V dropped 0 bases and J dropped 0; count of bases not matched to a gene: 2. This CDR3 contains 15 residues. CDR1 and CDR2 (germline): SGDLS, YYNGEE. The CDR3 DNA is TGTGCCAGCAGCGTAGGACAGGGAGCTAACTATGGCTACACCTTC. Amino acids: CASSVGQGANYGYTF.

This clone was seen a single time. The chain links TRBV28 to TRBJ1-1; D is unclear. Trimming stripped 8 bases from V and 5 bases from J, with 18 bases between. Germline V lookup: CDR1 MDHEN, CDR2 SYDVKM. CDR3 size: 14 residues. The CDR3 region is CASVPPVVRTEAFF. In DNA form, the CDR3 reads TGTGCCAGCGTCCCCCCAGTTGTGAGGACTGAAGCTTTCTTT. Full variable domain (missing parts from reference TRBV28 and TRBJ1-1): DVKVTQSSRYLVKRTGEKVFLECVQDMDHENMFWYRQDPGLGLRLIYFSYDVKMKEKGDIPEGYSVSREKKERFSLILESASTNQTSMYLCASVPPVVRTEAFFGQGTRLTVV.

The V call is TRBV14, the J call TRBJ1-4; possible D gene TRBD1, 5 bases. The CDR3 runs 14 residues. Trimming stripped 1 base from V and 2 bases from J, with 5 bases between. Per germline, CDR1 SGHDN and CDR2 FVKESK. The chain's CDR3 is CASSQGGTNEKLFF. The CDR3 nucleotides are TGTGCCAGCAGCCAAGGGGGGACTAATGAAAAACTGTTTTTT.

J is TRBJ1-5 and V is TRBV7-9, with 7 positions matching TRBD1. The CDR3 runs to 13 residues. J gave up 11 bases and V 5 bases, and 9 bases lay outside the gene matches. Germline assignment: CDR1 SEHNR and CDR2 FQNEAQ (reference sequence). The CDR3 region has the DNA TGTGCCAGCAGCAAGGGACAGCTTCGGGCCCAGCATTTT. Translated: CASSKGQLRAQHF.

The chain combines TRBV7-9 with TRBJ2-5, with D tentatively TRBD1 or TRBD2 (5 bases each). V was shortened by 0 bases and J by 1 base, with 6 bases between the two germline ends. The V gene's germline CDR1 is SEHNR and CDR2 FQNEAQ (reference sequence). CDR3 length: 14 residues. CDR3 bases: TGTGCCAGCAGCTTAGCAGGGACCCAAGAGACCCAGTACTTC. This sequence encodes CASSLAGTQETQYF.

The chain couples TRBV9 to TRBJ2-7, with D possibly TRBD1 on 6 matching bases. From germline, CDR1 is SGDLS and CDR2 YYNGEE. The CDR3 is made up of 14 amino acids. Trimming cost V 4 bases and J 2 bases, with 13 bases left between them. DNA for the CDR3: TGTGCCAGCAGCCTAAGCAGGGACACCTACGAGCAGTACTTC. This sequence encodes CASSLSRDTYEQYF.

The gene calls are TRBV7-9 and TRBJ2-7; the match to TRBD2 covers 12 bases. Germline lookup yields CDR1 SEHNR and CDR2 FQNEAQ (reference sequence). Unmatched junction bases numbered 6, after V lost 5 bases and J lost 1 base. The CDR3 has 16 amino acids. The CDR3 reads CASSRPTSGSSYEQYF. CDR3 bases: TGTGCCAGCAGCCGACCGACTAGCGGGAGTTCCTACGAGCAGTACTTC.

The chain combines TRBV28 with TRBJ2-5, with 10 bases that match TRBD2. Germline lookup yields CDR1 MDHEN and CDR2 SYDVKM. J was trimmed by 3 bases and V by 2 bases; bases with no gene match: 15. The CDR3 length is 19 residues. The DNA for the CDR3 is TGTGCCAGCAGTTTAGGAGGGCTAGCGGGAGACCGGGGCAAAGAGACCCAGTACTTC. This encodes CASSLGGLAGDRGKETQYF.

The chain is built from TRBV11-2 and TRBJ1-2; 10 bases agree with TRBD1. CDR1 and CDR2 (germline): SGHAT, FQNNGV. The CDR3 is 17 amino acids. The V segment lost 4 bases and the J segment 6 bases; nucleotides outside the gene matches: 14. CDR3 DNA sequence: TGTGCCAGCAGCTCGGACAGGGGGAGTAAGGGTTTCGATGGCTACACCTTC. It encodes CASSSDRGSKGFDGYTF.